The source of this T cell receptor beta chain is a study of shared clonotypes between healthy human individuals. About the research overall: CD4 naive and memory got three plates each, CD8 naive two, CD8 memory one.

Notes on the study in general: Some clonotypes were shared by all four sorted-subset donors, while others were not shared. The non-shared ones had lower generation probabilities than the shared ones.

The CDR3 consists of 13 residues. CDR1 and CDR2 (germline): MDHEN, SYDVKM. V was shortened by 6 bases and J by 5 bases, with 13 bases between the two germline ends. The table came from immunoSEQ multiplex PCR; TCRdb's copy has only in-frame clones and leaves some out. Among about 2.3 million clones listed, about 90% were seen once. Remarks on this clone: Its target is not known. The same CDR3 arises from other DNA sequences in this sample as well.

Sequencing was carried out using naive CD4+ T cells from PBMCs. Described subset: CD45RA+ positively selected. The chain links TRBV28 to TRBJ1-2, with TRBD1 as a possible D gene (5 bases). The receptor was derived from a man between 18 and 29 years old in good health. Some clones in this sample may be carry-over from other donors' samples. CDR3 amino acids: CASSLGTGYGYTF. The CDR3 region has the DNA TGTGCCAGCAGCCTTGGGACTGGTTATGGCTACACCTTC.